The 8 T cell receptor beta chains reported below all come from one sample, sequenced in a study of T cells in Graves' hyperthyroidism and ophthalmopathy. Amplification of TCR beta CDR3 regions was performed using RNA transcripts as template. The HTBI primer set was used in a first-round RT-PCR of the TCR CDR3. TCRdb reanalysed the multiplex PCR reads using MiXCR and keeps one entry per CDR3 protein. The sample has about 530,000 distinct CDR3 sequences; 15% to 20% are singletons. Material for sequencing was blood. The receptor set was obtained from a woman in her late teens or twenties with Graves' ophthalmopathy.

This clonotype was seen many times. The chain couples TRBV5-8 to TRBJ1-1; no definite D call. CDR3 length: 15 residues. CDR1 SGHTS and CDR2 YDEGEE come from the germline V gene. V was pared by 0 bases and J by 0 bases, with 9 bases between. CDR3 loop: CASSLGKGLNTEAFF. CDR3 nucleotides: TGTGCCAGCAGCTTGGGGAAGGGCTTGAACACTGAAGCTTTCTTT.

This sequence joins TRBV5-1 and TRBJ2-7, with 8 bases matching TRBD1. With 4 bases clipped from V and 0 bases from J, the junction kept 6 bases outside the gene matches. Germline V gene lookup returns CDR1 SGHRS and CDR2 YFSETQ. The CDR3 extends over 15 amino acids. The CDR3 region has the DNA TGCGCCAGCAGCACGGACAGGGAGGTCTCCTACGAGCAGTACTTC. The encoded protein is CASSTDREVSYEQYF.

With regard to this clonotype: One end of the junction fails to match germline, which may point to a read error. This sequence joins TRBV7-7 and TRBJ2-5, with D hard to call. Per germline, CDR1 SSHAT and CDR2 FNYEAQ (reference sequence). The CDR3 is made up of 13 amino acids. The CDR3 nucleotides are TGTGCTAGCAGCTTCCGGCCTCAAGAGACCCAGTACTTC. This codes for CASSFRPQETQYF.

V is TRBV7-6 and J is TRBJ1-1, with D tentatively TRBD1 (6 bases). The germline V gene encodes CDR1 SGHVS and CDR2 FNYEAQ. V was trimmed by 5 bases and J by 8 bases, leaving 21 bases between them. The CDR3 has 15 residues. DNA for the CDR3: TGTGCCAGCAGCGACCCAGGGGCAGCTCTCACCGAAGCTTTCTTT. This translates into CASSDPGAALTEAFF.

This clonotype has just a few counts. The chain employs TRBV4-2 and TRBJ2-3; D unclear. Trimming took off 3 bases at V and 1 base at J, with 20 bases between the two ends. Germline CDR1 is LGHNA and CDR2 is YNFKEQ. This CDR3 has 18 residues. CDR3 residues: CASSHFGDLGGGTDTQYF. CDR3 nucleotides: TGTGCCAGCAGCCACTTCGGTGACTTGGGCGGCGGCACAGATACGCAGTATTTT.

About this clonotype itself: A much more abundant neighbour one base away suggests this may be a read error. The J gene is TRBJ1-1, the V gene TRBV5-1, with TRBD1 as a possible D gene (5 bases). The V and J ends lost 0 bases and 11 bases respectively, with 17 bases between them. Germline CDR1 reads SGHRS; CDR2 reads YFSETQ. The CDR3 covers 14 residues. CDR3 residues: CASSLDGAYDGAFF. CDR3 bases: TGCGCCAGCAGCTTGGACGGGGCTTACGATGGGGCTTTCTTT.

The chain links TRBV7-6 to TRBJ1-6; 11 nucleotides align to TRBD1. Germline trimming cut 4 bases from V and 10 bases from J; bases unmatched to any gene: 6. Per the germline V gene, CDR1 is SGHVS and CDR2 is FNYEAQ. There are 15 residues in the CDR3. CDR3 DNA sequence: TGTGCCAGCAGCTACTCGGACAGGGGGCGATCACCCCTCCACTTT. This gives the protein CASSYSDRGRSPLHF.

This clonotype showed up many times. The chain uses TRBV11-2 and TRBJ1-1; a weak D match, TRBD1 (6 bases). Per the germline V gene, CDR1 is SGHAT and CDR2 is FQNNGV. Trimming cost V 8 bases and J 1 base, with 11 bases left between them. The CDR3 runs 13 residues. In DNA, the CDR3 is TGTGCCAGCGGAACAGGGACGAACACTGAAGCTTTCTTT. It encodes CASGTGTNTEAFF.